The following is a T cell receptor beta chain sequence with its context. This sample was included in a study of blood T cell repertoires in COVID-19. Germline lookup yields CDR1 SGDLS and CDR2 YYNGEE. The V and J ends lost 4 bases and 10 bases respectively, with 18 bases between them. This CDR3 comprises 14 residues. In the original processing: Amplification of reference gene primers was used by the study to estimate nucleated cell counts. This table comes from immunoSEQ multiplex PCR, and its TCRdb copy is limited to in-frame clones, with some not included. D and trimming were read from the DNA, whereas the V and J calls and clone size are those reported in that table. The data hold roughly 1,800 clones, with 60% to 80% observed a single time.

Sample: peripheral blood. This TCR was sampled from a man in his 70s with active COVID-19. The chain employs TRBV9 and TRBJ2-1; TRBD2 might be the D (5 bases). In nucleotides, the CDR3 is TGTGCCAGCAGCACCGGGAACTCCCCCAGGGAGCAGTTCTTC. This gives the protein CASSTGNSPREQFF.